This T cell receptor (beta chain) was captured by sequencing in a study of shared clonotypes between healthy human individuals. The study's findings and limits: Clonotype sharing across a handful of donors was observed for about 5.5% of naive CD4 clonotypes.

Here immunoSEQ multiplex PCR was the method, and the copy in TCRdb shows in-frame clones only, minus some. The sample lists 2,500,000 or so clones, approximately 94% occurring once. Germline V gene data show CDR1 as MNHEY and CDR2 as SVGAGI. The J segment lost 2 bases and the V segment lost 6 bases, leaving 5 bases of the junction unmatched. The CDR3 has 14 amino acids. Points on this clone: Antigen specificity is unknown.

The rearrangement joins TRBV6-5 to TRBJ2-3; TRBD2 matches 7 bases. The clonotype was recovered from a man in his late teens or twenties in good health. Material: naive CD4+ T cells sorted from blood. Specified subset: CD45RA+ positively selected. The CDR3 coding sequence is TGTGCCAGCAGCTCAGGGAGGGCCACAGATACGCAGTATTTT. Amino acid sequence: CASSSGRATDTQYF.